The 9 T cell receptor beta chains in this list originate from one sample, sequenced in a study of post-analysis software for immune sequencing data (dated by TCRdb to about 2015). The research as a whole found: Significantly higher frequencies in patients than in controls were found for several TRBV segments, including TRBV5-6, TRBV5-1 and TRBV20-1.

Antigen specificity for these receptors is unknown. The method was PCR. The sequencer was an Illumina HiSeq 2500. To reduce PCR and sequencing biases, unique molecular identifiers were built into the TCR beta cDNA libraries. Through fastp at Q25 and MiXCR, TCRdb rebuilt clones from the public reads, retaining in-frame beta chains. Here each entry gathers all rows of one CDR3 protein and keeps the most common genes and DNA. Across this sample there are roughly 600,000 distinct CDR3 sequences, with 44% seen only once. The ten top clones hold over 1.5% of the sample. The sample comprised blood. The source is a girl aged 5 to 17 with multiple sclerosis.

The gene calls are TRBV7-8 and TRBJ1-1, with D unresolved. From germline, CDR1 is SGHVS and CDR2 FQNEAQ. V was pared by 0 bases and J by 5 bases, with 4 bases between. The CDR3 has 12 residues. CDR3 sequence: CASSLAITEAFF. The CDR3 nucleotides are TGTGCCAGCAGCTTAGCCATTACTGAAGCTTTCTTT.

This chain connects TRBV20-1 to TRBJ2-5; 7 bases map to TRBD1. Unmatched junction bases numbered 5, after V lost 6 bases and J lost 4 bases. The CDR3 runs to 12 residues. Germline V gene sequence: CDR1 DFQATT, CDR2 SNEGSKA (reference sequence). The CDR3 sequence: CSAETGRETQYF. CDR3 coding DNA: TGCAGTGCCGAGACAGGGAGAGAGACCCAGTACTTC.

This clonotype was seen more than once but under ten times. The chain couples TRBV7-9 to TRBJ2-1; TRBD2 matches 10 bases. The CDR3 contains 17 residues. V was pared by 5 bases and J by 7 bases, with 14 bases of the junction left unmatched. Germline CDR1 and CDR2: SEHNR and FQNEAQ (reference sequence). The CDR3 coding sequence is TGTGCCAGCAGCACCCCGAGTAGCGGGAGGAGTGGGAATGAGCAGTTCTTC. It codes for CASSTPSSGRSGNEQFF.

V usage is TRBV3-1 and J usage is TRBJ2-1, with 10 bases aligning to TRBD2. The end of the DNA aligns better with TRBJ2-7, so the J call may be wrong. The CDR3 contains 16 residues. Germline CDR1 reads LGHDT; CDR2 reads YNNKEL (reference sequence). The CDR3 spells CASSQPSGSPYNEQYF. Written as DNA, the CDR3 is TGTGCCAGCAGCCAGCCTAGCGGGAGTCCCTACAATGAGCAGTACTTC.

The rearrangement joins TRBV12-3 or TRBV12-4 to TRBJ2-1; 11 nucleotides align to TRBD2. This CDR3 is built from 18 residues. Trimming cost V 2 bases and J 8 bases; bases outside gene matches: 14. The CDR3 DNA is TGTGCCAGCAGTTTACCCCTGCCTAGCGGGAGGAGGGGCTATGAGCAGTTCTTC. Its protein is CASSLPLPSGRRGYEQFF.

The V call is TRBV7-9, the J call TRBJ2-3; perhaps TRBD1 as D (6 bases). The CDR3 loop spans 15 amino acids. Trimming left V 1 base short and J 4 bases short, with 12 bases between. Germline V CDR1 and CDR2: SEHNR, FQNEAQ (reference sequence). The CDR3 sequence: CASSLEATGPDTQYF. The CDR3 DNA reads TGTGCCAGCAGCTTAGAAGCGACAGGCCCAGATACGCAGTATTTT.

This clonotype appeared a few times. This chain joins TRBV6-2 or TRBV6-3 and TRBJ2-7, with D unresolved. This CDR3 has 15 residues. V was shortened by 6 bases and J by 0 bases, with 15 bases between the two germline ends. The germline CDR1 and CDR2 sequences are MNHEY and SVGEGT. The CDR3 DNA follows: TGTGCCAGCAGGGAGACTCCGGACCCCTCCTACGAGCAGTACTTC. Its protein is CASRETPDPSYEQYF.

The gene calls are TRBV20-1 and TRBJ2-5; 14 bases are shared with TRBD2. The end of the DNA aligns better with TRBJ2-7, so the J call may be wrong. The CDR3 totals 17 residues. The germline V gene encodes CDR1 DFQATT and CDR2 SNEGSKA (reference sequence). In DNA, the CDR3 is TGCAGTGCTAGAGACACCGACGGACTAGCGGGGGGTTACGAGCAGTACTTC. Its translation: CSARDTDGLAGGYEQYF.

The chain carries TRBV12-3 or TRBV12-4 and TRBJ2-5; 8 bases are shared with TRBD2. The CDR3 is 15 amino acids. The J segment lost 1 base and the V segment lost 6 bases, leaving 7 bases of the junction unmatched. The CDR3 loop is CASRPGTRGQETQYF. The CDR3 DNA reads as TGTGCCAGCAGGCCCGGGACTAGGGGCCAAGAGACCCAGTACTTC.